A single sample gave rise to the 22 T cell receptor beta chains below, sequenced in a study of OX40 agonist ivuxolimab in advanced cancers. Clones were sequenced by immunoSEQ multiplex PCR, and TCRdb holds only the in-frame ones, with some missing. The profile shows tens of thousands of clones, 80% to 85% of them singletons. The sequences come from CD4+ or CD8+ T cells sorted from blood, collected in a trial of the OX40 agonist ivuxolimab. The receptors come from an adult with an advanced solid tumor such as melanoma, head and neck, liver or kidney cancer.

In its sample, this clone is medium-sized. This rearrangement joins TRBV30 to TRBJ2-7, with TRBD1 matching over 7 bases. This CDR3 has 15 residues. Germline V gene data show CDR1 as GTSNPN and CDR2 as SVGIG (reference sequence). V was pared by 1 base and J by 0 bases, with 6 bases of the junction left unmatched. This CDR3 is CAWSAEGTVSYEQYF. CDR3 in DNA: TGTGCCTGGAGTGCCGAAGGGACAGTCTCCTACGAGCAGTACTTC. The full variable domain, with the rest looked up from reference TRBV30 and TRBJ2-7, is SQTIHQWPATLVQPVGSPLSLECTVEGTSNPNLYWYRQAAGRGLQLLFYSVGIGQISSEVPQNLSASRPQDRQFILSSKKLLLSDSGFYLCAWSAEGTVSYEQYFGPGTRLTVT.

J is TRBJ2-5 and V is TRBV6-5; D is perhaps TRBD2 (5 bases). CDR1 is MNHEY and CDR2 is SVGAGI in the germline V gene. V lost 9 bases, J lost 4 bases, and 9 bases lay in between. The CDR3 is 11 amino acids. Here the CDR3 reads CASEAGETQYF. The CDR3 DNA reads TGTGCCAGTGAGGCGGGAGAGACCCAGTACTTC.

This chain uses TRBV28 with TRBJ1-1; no definite D call. This CDR3 spans 13 amino acids. From germline, CDR1 is MDHEN and CDR2 SYDVKM. V lost 3 bases and J lost 1, with 6 bases in between. The CDR3 loop reads CASSLVQNTEAFF. DNA for the CDR3: TGTGCCAGCAGTTTGGTACAGAACACTGAAGCTTTCTTT.

This chain uses TRBV4-1 with TRBJ2-3; 7 nucleotides align to TRBD1. Germline V lookup: CDR1 MGHRA, CDR2 YSYEKL. The J segment lost 2 bases and the V segment lost 0 bases, leaving 11 bases of the junction unmatched. This CDR3 is 18 amino acids long. The CDR3 nucleotides read TGCGCCAGCAGCCAAGATCCCACCCCGGGGACAGACACAGATACGCAGTATTTT. Residues: CASSQDPTPGTDTDTQYF.

The V and J genes are TRBV6-6 and TRBJ1-1, with D possibly being TRBD1 (6 bases). CDR3 length equals 16 residues. Germline CDR1 reads MNHNY; CDR2 reads SVGAGI (reference sequence). Deletions cut 6 bases from V and 5 bases from J, with 22 bases between. In nucleotides, the CDR3 is TGTGCCAGCAGCCCCGAAGAGGGACAAGTAGAGACTGAAGCTTTCTTT. Its translation: CASSPEEGQVETEAFF.

This chain uses TRBV4-2 with TRBJ2-2; 8 bases are shared with TRBD1. The germline V gene encodes CDR1 LGHNA and CDR2 YNFKEQ. V trimming: 1 base; J trimming: 4 bases; junction bases outside the gene matches: 2. The length of the CDR3 is 15 residues. The CDR3 spells CASSQGRGPTGELFF. The DNA for the CDR3 is TGTGCCAGCAGCCAAGGCAGGGGGCCCACCGGGGAGCTGTTTTTT.

This clone was detected only a few times. The gene calls are TRBV7-9 and TRBJ2-7, with D tentatively TRBD2 (5 bases). Trimming pared 6 bases from V and 6 bases from J, leaving 9 bases between. The CDR3 is made up of 11 amino acids. Germline loops: CDR1 SEHNR, CDR2 FQNEAQ (reference sequence). Here the CDR3 DNA reads TGTGCCAGCAGTCCGGGGTCCGAGCAGTACTTC. It is translated as CASSPGSEQYF.

This chain connects TRBV5-4 to TRBJ2-1; TRBD1 aligns across 9 bases. Losses at the gene ends were 4 bases for V and 7 bases for J; bases not matched to a gene: 3. Germline-derived CDR1 and CDR2 are SGHNT and YYREEE (reference sequence). CDR3 length: 13 amino acids. The CDR3 sequence: CASSAGQGNEQFF. As DNA, the CDR3 is TGTGCCAGCAGCGCAGGACAGGGGAATGAGCAGTTCTTC. Looking up the rest from reference TRBV5-4 and TRBJ2-1 gives the full variable domain: ETGVTQSPTHLIKTRGQQVTLRCSSQSGHNTVSWYQQALGQGPQFIFQYYREEENGRGNFPPRFSGLQFPNYSSELNVNALELDDSALYLCASSAGQGNEQFFGPGTRLTVL.

The chain joins TRBV7-9 to TRBJ2-7; D is perhaps TRBD1 (5 bases). CDR3 length equals 15 residues. V was shortened by 5 bases and J by 1 base, with 15 bases between the two germline ends. From germline, CDR1 is SEHNR and CDR2 FQNEAQ (reference sequence). The CDR3 sequence: CASSDALQASYEQYF. Written as DNA, the CDR3 is TGTGCCAGCAGCGATGCGTTACAGGCTTCCTACGAGCAGTACTTC.

Details on this clone: This specimen includes other DNA sequences encoding the same CDR3. V and J are TRBV27 and TRBJ1-4; 8 positions agree with TRBD1. The CDR3 has 15 amino acids. Germline trimming cut 7 bases from V and 3 bases from J; bases unmatched to any gene: 7. Germline lookup yields CDR1 MNHEY and CDR2 SMNVEV (reference sequence). Here the CDR3 reads CASNDRGESNEKLFF. CDR3 DNA: TGTGCCAGCAACGACAGGGGAGAGTCTAATGAAAAACTGTTTTTT.

The sample holds many counts of this clone. The rearrangement links TRBV11-2 to TRBJ1-6, with D unresolved. Trimming pared 1 base from V and 10 bases from J, leaving 8 bases between. CDR1 and CDR2 from the germline V gene are SGHAT and FQNNGV. This CDR3 has 13 residues. The CDR3 here is CASSLVGGSPLHF. Here the CDR3 DNA reads TGTGCCAGCAGCTTAGTGGGAGGATCACCCCTCCACTTT.

V and J are TRBV4-1 and TRBJ2-3, with D maybe TRBD2 (6 bases). The CDR3 runs to 15 residues. Germline assignment: CDR1 MGHRA and CDR2 YSYEKL. Between the trimmed V and J ends, which lost 1 base and 8 bases, there was a span of 16 bases. CDR3 sequence reads: CASSQVHSPEGTQYF. CDR3 bases: TGCGCCAGCAGCCAAGTCCACAGCCCGGAGGGTACGCAGTATTTT.

This clone was seen a single time. The CDR3 loop reads CASSLEGEGGFGADTQYF. CDR3 in DNA: TGTGCCAGCAGCTTGGAAGGGGAAGGGGGATTCGGAGCAGATACGCAGTATTTT. The rearrangement joins TRBV5-6 to TRBJ2-3; D possibly corresponds to TRBD1 (6 bases). The V gene's germline CDR1 is SGHDT and CDR2 YYEEEE. Trimming took off 0 bases at V and 4 bases at J, with 21 bases between the two ends. This CDR3 has 18 residues. The full variable domain, its missing parts supplied by reference TRBV5-6 and TRBJ2-3, is DAGVTQSPTHLIKTRGQQVTLRCSPKSGHDTVSWYQQALGQGPQFIFQYYEEEERQRGNFPDRFSGHQFPNYSSELNVNALLLGDSALYLCASSLEGEGGFGADTQYFGPGTRLTVL.

The J gene is TRBJ2-2, the V gene TRBV4-1, with D hard to call. The ends were cut back, 7 bases at V and 4 bases at J, with 7 bases in the middle. The CDR3 covers 12 residues. Germline V gene sequence: CDR1 MGHRA, CDR2 YSYEKL. As DNA, the CDR3 is TGCGCCAGCACACCGGCCACCGGGGAGCTGTTTTTT. It is translated as CASTPATGELFF.

The chain carries TRBV4-1 and TRBJ2-1; 7 bases fit TRBD2. The germline CDR1 and CDR2 sequences are MGHRA and YSYEKL. J lost 7 bases, V lost 1 base, and 10 bases had no gene match. This CDR3 is built from 16 residues. The DNA of the CDR3 is TGCGCCAGCAGCCAAGTTCTCGCGGGAGAGGCTAATGAGCAGTTCTTC. Its translation: CASSQVLAGEANEQFF.

This rearrangement joins TRBV6-5 to TRBJ2-7, with TRBD1 matching over 8 bases. The CDR3 runs to 14 residues. The germline V gene has CDR1 MNHEY and CDR2 SVGAGI. With V trimmed by 4 bases and J by 0 bases, 2 bases remained unmatched. CDR3 coding DNA: TGTGCCAGCAGTTGGGGGACAGGCTCCTACGAGCAGTACTTC. Translation gives CASSWGTGSYEQYF.

V gene TRBV5-4 combines with J gene TRBJ2-1; D gene ambiguous. This CDR3 is 13 amino acids long. Germline V CDR1 and CDR2: SGHNT, YYREEE (reference sequence). With 0 bases removed from V and 3 bases from J, the gap between germline ends came to 4 bases. The CDR3 loop is CASSLADYNEQFF. The CDR3 DNA follows: TGTGCCAGCAGCTTGGCAGACTACAATGAGCAGTTCTTC.

V and J are TRBV6-5 and TRBJ1-5; a weak D match, TRBD1 (5 bases). The germline gives CDR1 MNHEY, CDR2 SVGAGI. CDR3 length: 15 residues. The V and J ends lost 2 bases and 1 base respectively, with 9 bases between them. The chain's CDR3 is CASSYKQGSNQPQHF. CDR3 coding DNA: TGTGCCAGCAGTTACAAGCAGGGCAGCAATCAGCCCCAGCATTTT.

The chain couples TRBV2 to TRBJ2-1, with 9 bases lining up with TRBD2. Germline loops: CDR1 SNHLY, CDR2 FYNNEI. Losses at the gene ends were 5 bases for V and 8 bases for J; bases not matched to a gene: 4. This CDR3 is built from 13 residues. The CDR3 is CASSMGLAHEQFF. The CDR3 DNA sequence: TGTGCCAGCAGTATGGGACTAGCTCATGAGCAGTTCTTC.

This chain links TRBV5-4 with TRBJ1-2, with 8 positions matching TRBD1. V gave up 4 bases and J gave up 5 bases; unmatched junction bases: 10. This CDR3 has 15 residues. Germline-derived CDR1 and CDR2 are SGHNT and YYREEE (reference sequence). CDR3 in DNA: TGTGCCAGCAGCCCGGACAGGGCCGCCTCATATGGCTACACCTTC. As protein: CASSPDRAASYGYTF.

In nucleotides, the CDR3 is TGTGCCAGCAGTTTAACAGGGAGTCTTTCCGGGGAGCTGTTTTTT. It yields the protein CASSLTGSLSGELFF. This rearrangement joins TRBV28 to TRBJ2-2, with D possibly being TRBD1 (6 bases). V was cut by 2 bases and J by 6 bases, with 13 bases left in between. This CDR3 has 15 residues. The germline gives CDR1 MDHEN, CDR2 SYDVKM.

The CDR3 DNA is TGTGCCAGCAGTGTCCAGGGGTACCAAGAGACCCAGTACTTC. Amino acid sequence: CASSVQGYQETQYF. The chain employs TRBV27 and TRBJ2-5; a possible D gene is TRBD1 (6 bases). Germline V gene lookup returns CDR1 MNHEY and CDR2 SMNVEV (reference sequence). The V end was cut by 5 bases, the J end by 0 bases, with 10 bases between. This CDR3 has 14 amino acids.